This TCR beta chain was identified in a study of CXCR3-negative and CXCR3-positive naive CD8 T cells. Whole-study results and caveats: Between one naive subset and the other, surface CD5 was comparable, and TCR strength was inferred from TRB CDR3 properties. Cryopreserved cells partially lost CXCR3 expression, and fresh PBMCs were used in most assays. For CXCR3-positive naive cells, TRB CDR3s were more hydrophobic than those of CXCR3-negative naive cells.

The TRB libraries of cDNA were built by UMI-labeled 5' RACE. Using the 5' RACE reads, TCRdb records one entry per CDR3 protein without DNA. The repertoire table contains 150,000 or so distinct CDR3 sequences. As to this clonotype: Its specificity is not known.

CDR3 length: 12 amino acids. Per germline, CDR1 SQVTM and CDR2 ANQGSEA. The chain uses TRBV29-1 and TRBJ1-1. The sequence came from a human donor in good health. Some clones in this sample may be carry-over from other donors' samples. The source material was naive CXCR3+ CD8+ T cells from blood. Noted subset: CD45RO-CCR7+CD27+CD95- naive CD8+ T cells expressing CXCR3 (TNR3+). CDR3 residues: CSVRLIGTEAFF.